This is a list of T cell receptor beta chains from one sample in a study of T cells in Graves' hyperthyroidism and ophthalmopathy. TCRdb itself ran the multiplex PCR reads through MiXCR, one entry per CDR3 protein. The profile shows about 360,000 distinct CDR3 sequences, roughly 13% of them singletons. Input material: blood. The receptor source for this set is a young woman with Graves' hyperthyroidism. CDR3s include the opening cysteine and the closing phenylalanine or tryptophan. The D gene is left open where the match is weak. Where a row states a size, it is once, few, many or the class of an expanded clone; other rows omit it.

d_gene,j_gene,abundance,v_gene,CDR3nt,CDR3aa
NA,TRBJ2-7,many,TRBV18,TGTGCCAGCTCACCACCACGGTTGTCAGGCGTAAAGTACGAGCAGTACTTC,CASSPPRLSGVKYEQYF
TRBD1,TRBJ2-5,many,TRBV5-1,TGCGCCAGCAGCTTGGTAACAGGGGTCGAGACCCAGTACTTC,CASSLVTGVETQYF
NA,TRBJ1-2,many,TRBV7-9,TGTGCCAGCAGTTCCAGGGTTACCCTGTATGGCTACACCTTC,CASSSRVTLYGYTF
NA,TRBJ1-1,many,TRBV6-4,TGTGCCAGCAGTGACCAGATAGAGTACGGCACTGAAGCTTTCTTT,CASSDQIEYGTEAFF
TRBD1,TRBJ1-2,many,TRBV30,TGTGCCTGGAGTTCAGGGGGCGCCGGTGGCTACACCTTC,CAWSSGGAGGYTF
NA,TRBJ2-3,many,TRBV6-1,TGTGCCAGCAGTCCCGAGATGGGGGGAGGCACAGATACGCAGTATTTT,CASSPEMGGGTDTQYF
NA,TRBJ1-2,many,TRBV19,TGTGCCAGTAAGGACAGACAAGCTAACTATGGCTACACCTTC,CASKDRQANYGYTF
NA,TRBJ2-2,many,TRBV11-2,TGTGCCAGCAGCCGCATAAGGAGGGACACCGGGGAGCTGTTTTTT,CASSRIRRDTGELFF
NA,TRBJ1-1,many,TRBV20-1,TGCAGTGCTAGAAAGTCGGGTCGTCAGCGGGCCACTGAAGCTTTCTTT,CSARKSGRQRATEAFF
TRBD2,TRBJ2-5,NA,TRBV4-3,TGCGCCAGCAGCCAAGAGCGGGGGGGCCAAGAGACCCAGTACTTC,CASSQERGGQETQYF
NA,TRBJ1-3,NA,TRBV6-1,TGTGCCAGCAGTAAGGACGGTGGAAACGCCATATATTTT,CASSKDGGNAIYF
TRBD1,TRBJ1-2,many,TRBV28,TGTGCCAGCGACGCCCCTGCAGGGGGTCACTATGGCTACACCTTC,CASDAPAGGHYGYTF
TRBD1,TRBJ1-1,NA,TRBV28,TGTGCCAGCAGTTTTTCGGACAGGGCTGTCGCTGAGGCTTTCTTT,CASSFSDRAVAEAFF
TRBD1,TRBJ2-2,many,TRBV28,TGTGCCAGCAGTTTATACTGGTCAGGGACAGGTGTCTCCGGGGAGCTGTTTTTT,CASSLYWSGTGVSGELFF
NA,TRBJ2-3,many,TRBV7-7,TGTGCTAGCAGCTTAGATACCGGAGATACGCAGTATTTT,CASSLDTGDTQYF
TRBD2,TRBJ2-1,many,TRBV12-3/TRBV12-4,TGTGCCAGCAGTTCTGCACTAGCGGGTAATGAGCAGTTCTTC,CASSSALAGNEQFF
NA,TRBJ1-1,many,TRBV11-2,TGTGCCAGCAGCTTCGGGGGAAAGGAAGCTTTCTTT,CASSFGGKEAFF
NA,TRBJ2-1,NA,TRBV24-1,TGTGCCACCAGTGACCGGACCAGCGGGCCACACAATGAGCAGTTCTTC,CATSDRTSGPHNEQFF
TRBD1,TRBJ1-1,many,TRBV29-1,TGCAGCGGGATCGGACAGGTTAACACTGAAGCTTTCTTT,CSGIGQVNTEAFF
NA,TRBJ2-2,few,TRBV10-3,TGTGCCATCAGTGGAGGGTTCACCGGGGAGCTGTTTTTT,CAISGGFTGELFF
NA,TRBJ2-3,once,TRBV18,TGTGCCAGCTCACCTGGGTTGGGGTCAGATACGCAGTATTTT,CASSPGLGSDTQYF
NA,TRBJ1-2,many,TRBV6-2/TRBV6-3,TGTGCCAGCAGTAACAGTGGTAACTATGGCTACACCTTC,CASSNSGNYGYTF
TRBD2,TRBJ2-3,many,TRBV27,TGTGCCAGCAGGCAGACTAGCGGGAGGGTCACACCAGATACGCAGTATTTT,CASRQTSGRVTPDTQYF
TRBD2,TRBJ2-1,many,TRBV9,TGTGCCAGCAGCCCCGAGGGACGGCGGGGGGAGGAGCAGTTCTTC,CASSPEGRRGEEQFF
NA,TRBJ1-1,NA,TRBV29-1,TGCAGCGTTGAGGGGGGGGGTTTCTCAGGTGAAGCTTTCTTT,CSVEGGGFSGEAFF
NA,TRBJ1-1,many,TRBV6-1,TGTGCCAGCAGCGAGACGGTACACAGCATGAACACTGAAGCTTTCTTT,CASSETVHSMNTEAFF
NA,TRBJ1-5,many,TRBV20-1,TGCAGTGCTAGAGGGCAGGGCCATTCTAGGAATCAGCCCCAGCATTTT,CSARGQGHSRNQPQHF
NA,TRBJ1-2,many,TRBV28,TGTGCCAGCAGTGCAGGGGAACCAAATGGCTACACCTTC,CASSAGEPNGYTF
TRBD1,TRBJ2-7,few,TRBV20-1,TGCAGTGCTGCAAGACAGGGGGTATCCCACGAGCAGTACTTC,CSAARQGVSHEQYF
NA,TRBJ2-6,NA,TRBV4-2,TGTGCCAGCAGCCAAGATGGCCTCTCTGGGGCCAACGTCCTGACTTTC,CASSQDGLSGANVLTF
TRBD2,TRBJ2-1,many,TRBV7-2,TGTGCCAGCAGCTCTGGACTAGCGGACCCCTCCTACAATGAGCAGTTCTTC,CASSSGLADPSYNEQFF
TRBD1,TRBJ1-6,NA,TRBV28,TGTGCCAGCACCTCGGGACAGGGGGATTGGTCACCCCTCCACTTT,CASTSGQGDWSPLHF
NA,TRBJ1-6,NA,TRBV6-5,TGTGCCAGCAGTTGGGAGAGGCCGAGCTCATATAATTCACCCCTCCACTTT,CASSWERPSSYNSPLHF
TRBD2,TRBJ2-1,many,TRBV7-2,TGTGCCAGCAGCTTATCAGCGGGAGGGGTAAATGAGCAGTTCTTC,CASSLSAGGVNEQFF
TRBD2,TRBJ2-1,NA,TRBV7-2,TGTGCCAGCAGCTTAGAGTCGGCTAGCGGCAATGAGCAGTTCTTC,CASSLESASGNEQFF
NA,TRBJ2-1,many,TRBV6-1,TGTGCCAGCAAGCAGCACCTGGAGTACAATGAGCAGTTCTTC,CASKQHLEYNEQFF
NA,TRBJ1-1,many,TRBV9,TGTGCCAGCAGCGTCGGACGGAACACTGAAGCTTTCTTT,CASSVGRNTEAFF
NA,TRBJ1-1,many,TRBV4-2,TGTGCCAGCAGCCACCCACCCAGATATGGGGGGGACACTGAAGCTTTCTTT,CASSHPPRYGGDTEAFF
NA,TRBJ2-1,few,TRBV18,TGTGCCAGCTCACCACTTCAGAACCGTTACAATGAGCAGTTCTTC,CASSPLQNRYNEQFF
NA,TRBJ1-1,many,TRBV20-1,TGCAGTGCTAGGAAGCAGGGATCTCCGGGGAGGGATACTGAAGCTTTCTTT,CSARKQGSPGRDTEAFF
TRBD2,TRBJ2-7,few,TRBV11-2,TGTGCCAGCAGCTCGTATAGCGGGACCTACGAGCAGTACTTC,CASSSYSGTYEQYF